This T cell receptor beta chain was recovered during a study of blood T cell repertoires in COVID-19. J was trimmed by 2 bases and V by 7 bases; bases with no gene match: 8. The CDR3 is 14 amino acids. From germline, CDR1 is MNHEY and CDR2 SVGAGI. In the original workflow: How many nucleated cells were present was estimated from reference gene primer amplification. Clones were sequenced by immunoSEQ multiplex PCR, and TCRdb holds only the in-frame ones, with some missing. Clone size and V and J calls were adopted from that table, with D and trimming inferred from the DNA. Of 250,000 to 300,000 clones in the sample, about 76% were seen once.

The rearrangement uses TRBV6-5 and TRBJ2-7; TRBD1 agrees at 7 bases. The receptor's source is an older woman with active or convalescent COVID-19. Sample: peripheral blood. CDR3 sequence: CASTTGVGPYEQYF. The CDR3 DNA follows: TGTGCCAGCACCACAGGGGTAGGCCCCTACGAGCAGTACTTC.